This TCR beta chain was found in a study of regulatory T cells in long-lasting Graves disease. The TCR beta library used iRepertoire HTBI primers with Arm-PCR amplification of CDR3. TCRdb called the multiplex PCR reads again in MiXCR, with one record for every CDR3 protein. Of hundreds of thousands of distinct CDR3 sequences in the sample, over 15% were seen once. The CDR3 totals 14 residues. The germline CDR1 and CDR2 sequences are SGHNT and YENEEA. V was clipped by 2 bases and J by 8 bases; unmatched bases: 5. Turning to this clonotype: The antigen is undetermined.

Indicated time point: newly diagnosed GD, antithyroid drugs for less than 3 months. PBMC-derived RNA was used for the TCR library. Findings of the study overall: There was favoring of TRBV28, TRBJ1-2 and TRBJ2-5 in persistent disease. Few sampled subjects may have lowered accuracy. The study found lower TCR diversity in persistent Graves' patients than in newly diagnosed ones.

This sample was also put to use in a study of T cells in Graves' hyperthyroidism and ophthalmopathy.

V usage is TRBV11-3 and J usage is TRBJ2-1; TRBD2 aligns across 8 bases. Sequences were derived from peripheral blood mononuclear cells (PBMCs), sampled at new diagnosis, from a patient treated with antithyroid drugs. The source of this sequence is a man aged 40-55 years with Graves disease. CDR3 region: CASSLLSGADEQFF. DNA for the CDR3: TGTGCCAGCAGCTTACTTAGCGGGGCAGATGAGCAGTTCTTC.